The sequence of this TCR beta chain was determined in a study of OX40 agonist ivuxolimab in advanced cancers. About the research overall: Those enrolled were about 80% male, with a mean age of around 55 years and ages from roughly 20 to 85. Partial responses were seen in three patients, one with hepatocellular carcinoma and two with cutaneous melanoma.

A few counts support this clone. Its antigen is currently unknown. Germline V gene sequence: CDR1 MRHNA, CDR2 SNTAGT. The V and J ends lost 8 bases and 5 bases, in that order; junction bases with no gene match: 9. The CDR3 extends over 14 amino acids. Here immunoSEQ multiplex PCR was the method, and the copy in TCRdb shows in-frame clones only, minus some. The sample shows 50,000 to 70,000 clones, 86% of them seen only once. Findings and limits, study-wide: On average, CD8+ T cells showed a greater number of expanded clones than CD4+.

Patients had blood sampled at baseline and again on cycle 4 day 1 and cycle 7 day 1. This material consisted of CD4+ or CD8+ T cells sorted from blood, taken in a trial of the OX40 agonist ivuxolimab. This rearrangement joins TRBV6-4 to TRBJ2-3; 8 positions match TRBD2. The origin of this receptor is an adult with an advanced solid tumor such as melanoma, head and neck, liver or kidney cancer. This chain's CDR3 is CASGPSAGGDTQYF. The CDR3 DNA is TGTGCCAGCGGCCCCTCGGCGGGAGGAGATACGCAGTATTTT.